This entry describes one T cell receptor (beta chain). Its cognate antigen is unknown. These data originate in a study of cytomegalovirus exposure and HLA in healthy donors. General study results and limits: TCR beta sequences reportedly predicted most subjects' HLA-A and HLA-B alleles accurately. What was likely a sequencing artifact was a cluster of highly shared sequence variants.

PCR primers comprised 60 Vbeta and 13 Jbeta primers. Here immunoSEQ multiplex PCR was the method, and the copy in TCRdb shows in-frame clones only, minus some. The sample comprises some 160,000 clones, around three quarters of which are singletons, and roughly 5% rests with the top ten. The CDR3 totals 10 residues. The ends were cut back, 5 bases at V and 8 bases at J, with 10 bases in the middle. The germline V gene has CDR1 SQVTM and CDR2 ANQGSEA. This TCR was recovered from a man aged 35 to 55 in good health and CMV-seronegative. Material: PBMCs. V gene TRBV29-1 combines with J gene TRBJ2-7; D perhaps matches TRBD1 (6 bases). This CDR3 is CSVSQGQQYF. The CDR3 bases are TGCAGCGTTTCCCAGGGGCAGCAGTACTTC.